These T cell receptor beta chains were read from a single sample in a study of cytomegalovirus exposure and HLA in healthy donors. Measured with immunoSEQ multiplex PCR; TCRdb has only the in-frame clones, and not every one. The repertoire holds 120,000 to 150,000 clones, with almost 80% as singletons. The sample comprised PBMCs. The receptors were sampled from a male donor in good health and CMV-seronegative. The CDR3 runs from the conserved cysteine through the conserved F or W. A D gene is named only where the DNA matches it firmly. Only part of the rows carry a size: once, few, many, or a class if the clone is expanded.

>TRBV5-1|TRBJ2-3|TRBD2|.
TGCGCCAGCAGCCCTAAAGCGGGGGGAACAGATACGCAGTATTTT
CASSPKAGGTDTQYF
>TRBV7-2|TRBJ1-4|.|.
TGCGCCAGCAGCTTAGTACAGGCCGCAACTAATGAAAAACTGTTTTTT
CASSLVQAATNEKLFF
>TRBV2|TRBJ1-5|.|.
TGTGCCAGCAGTCGAGACAGCGATAGCAATCAGCCCCAGCATTTT
CASSRDSDSNQPQHF
>TRBV5-4|TRBJ2-3|TRBD1|.
TGTGCCAGCAGCACGCGGACAGGGGTGCAAGATACGCAGTATTTT
CASSTRTGVQDTQYF
>TRBV7-2|TRBJ2-5|TRBD2|few
TGTGCCAGCAGCCCTCGGACTAGCGGGGGTTCAGAGACCCAGTACTTC
CASSPRTSGGSETQYF
>TRBV7-2|TRBJ1-5|.|once
TGTGCCAGCAGCTTTAACAATCAGCCCCAGCATTTT
CASSFNNQPQHF
>TRBV6-1|TRBJ1-3|.|.
TGTGCCAGCATCCTTACACCAGACTCTGGAAACACCATATATTTT
CASILTPDSGNTIYF
>TRBV19|TRBJ2-7|TRBD2|.
TGTGCCAGTAGTACGGGGGGGTTGGGAGATGGCGAGCAGTACTTC
CASSTGGLGDGEQYF
>TRBV19|TRBJ2-7|TRBD2|.
TGTGCCAGTAGTATAATCAGCGGGGGACTCTACGAGCAGTACTTC
CASSIISGGLYEQYF
>TRBV9|TRBJ1-6|.|.
TGTGCCAGCAGCGTAGGCTCTATCGCAGGGCTAAATTCACCCCTCCACTTT
CASSVGSIAGLNSPLHF
>TRBV2|TRBJ2-3|TRBD1|.
TGTGCCAGCAGTACCAGTCCGGACAGGGCCACAGATACGCAGTATTTT
CASSTSPDRATDTQYF
>TRBV19|TRBJ1-1|TRBD1|.
TGTGCCAGTAGTACCCGACAGGGAAGAGCTGAAGCTTTCTTT
CASSTRQGRAEAFF
>TRBV7-2|TRBJ2-7|.|.
.
CASSLVAGGAGDF
>TRBV7-6|TRBJ2-2|.|.
TGTGCCAGCAGCTATAGTCGGGGAATCGGGGAGCTGTTTTTT
CASSYSRGIGELFF
>TRBV18|TRBJ1-1|.|.
TGTGCCAGCTCACCCACCTTAACACAGGGAACTGAAGCTTTCTTT
CASSPTLTQGTEAFF
>TRBV29-1|TRBJ1-2|.|.
TGCAGCGTTGTTCCCTCGGCTAACTATGGCTACACCTTC
CSVVPSANYGYTF
>TRBV2|TRBJ2-5|.|.
TGTGCCAGCAGTGTCGCAGGGTTGGAGACCCAGTACTTC
CASSVAGLETQYF
>TRBV27|TRBJ1-5|.|.
TGTGCCAGCAGTTTACGGTCGGGGGGCGTCAGCAATCAGCCCCAGCATTTT
CASSLRSGGVSNQPQHF
>TRBV2|TRBJ1-4|.|.
TGTGCCAGCAGTGAGCAGGGGAGGGCTAATGAAAAACTGTTTTTT
CASSEQGRANEKLFF
>TRBV10-3|TRBJ2-5|.|.
TGTGCCATCAGTGAGTCGCGAGGACTCCAAGAGACCCAGTACTTC
CAISESRGLQETQYF
>TRBV7-7|TRBJ1-5|.|.
TGTGCCAGCAGCCCAGGGGAGAGTCAGCCCCAGCATTTT
CASSPGESQPQHF
>TRBV4-3|TRBJ2-1|TRBD2|.
TGCGCCAGCAGCCAATCTAGCGGGTCGAGCTCCTACAATGAGCAGTTCTTC
CASSQSSGSSSYNEQFF
>TRBV7-2|TRBJ2-5|.|.
TGTGCCAGCAGCTTAGTAGGGGGTCCGGAGACCCAGTACTTC
CASSLVGGPETQYF
>TRBV5-6|TRBJ1-1|.|.
TGTGCCAGCAGCTTGGGCGGGGTCGGGAACACTGAAGCTTTCTTT
CASSLGGVGNTEAFF
>TRBV14|TRBJ1-1|.|.
TGTGCCAGCAGCCCCAACATGTTTACTGAAGCTTTCTTT
CASSPNMFTEAFF
>TRBV15|TRBJ1-2|.|.
TGTGCCACCTCACTCGACAGGTCCCTTGGCTACACCTTC
CATSLDRSLGYTF
>TRBV20-1|TRBJ1-4|.|.
TGCAGTGCTCCGAGTTTTCAAAAACTGTTTTTT
CSAPSFQKLFF
>TRBV27|TRBJ1-5|.|few
TGTGCCAGCAGTTTAACAAGGAACGGGCAGCCCCAGCATTTT
CASSLTRNGQPQHF
>TRBV19|TRBJ1-2|.|once
TGTGCCAGTAGTATGCCCAGGGGATACAATCGAGTCTATGGCTACACCTTC
CASSMPRGYNRVYGYTF
>TRBV2|TRBJ1-5|.|.
TGTGCCAGCTCTATAGGGTCGGGAAGAAAGAATCAGCCCCAGCATTTT
CASSIGSGRKNQPQHF
>TRBV6-5|TRBJ1-2|TRBD1|few
TGTGCCAGCAGTTCGGGACAGGGGGCACCTCGCACCTTC
CASSSGQGAPRTF
>TRBV5-6|TRBJ1-2|.|.
TGTGCCAGCAGTCTGACTGGCTTTTATGGCTACACCTTC
CASSLTGFYGYTF
>TRBV9|TRBJ1-1|.|.
TGTGCCAGCAGCGTGGGAGCGTTAATGGGTCCCGGGGGTTTT
CASSVGALMGPGGF
>TRBV7-3|TRBJ2-1|TRBD1|.
TGTGCCAGCAGCCTAGGACAGGGATGGGACAATGAGCAGTTCTTC
CASSLGQGWDNEQFF
>TRBV27|TRBJ2-3|TRBD2|.
TGTGCCAGCAGTTGGACTAGCGGGGGGGAAACAGATACGCAGTATTTT
CASSWTSGGETDTQYF
>TRBV7-2|TRBJ2-7|TRBD2|.
TGTGCCAGCAGCGGGGTAGCGGGAGGGCCCCCCTACGAGCAGTACTTC
CASSGVAGGPPYEQYF
>TRBV30|TRBJ2-5|TRBD2|.
TGTGCCTGGAGCCCAGGACTAGCGACGCCAGCGGAGACCCAGTACTTC
CAWSPGLATPAETQYF
>TRBV5-4|TRBJ1-1|TRBD1|few
TGTGCCAGCAGCCCTGGACAGGCGGGCACTGAAGCTTTCTTT
CASSPGQAGTEAFF
>TRBV9|TRBJ2-7|TRBD2|.
TGTGCCAGCAGCGTAGGGATACTAGCGGGAGGCTACGAGCAGTACTTC
CASSVGILAGGYEQYF
>TRBV7-2|TRBJ1-2|TRBD1|.
TGTGCCAGCAGCACCTGGACAGGGGAAGGCTATGGCTACACCTTC
CASSTWTGEGYGYTF
>TRBV18|TRBJ1-1|.|.
TGTGCCAGCTCACTTTCACAGAACACTGAAGCTTTCTTT
CASSLSQNTEAFF
>TRBV5-1|TRBJ1-1|.|.
TGCGCCAGCAGCTTGAACACTCAGGGGAACACTGAAGCTTTCTTT
CASSLNTQGNTEAFF
>TRBV2|TRBJ1-2|.|.
TGTGCCAGCAGTCGAGACGCAGGCGGCTACACCTTC
CASSRDAGGYTF
>TRBV5-8|TRBJ1-1|.|.
TGTGCCAGCAGCCCCGGGGGGGGGAGAAACACTGAAGCTTTCTTT
CASSPGGGRNTEAFF
>TRBV7-2|TRBJ2-1|.|.
TGTGCCAGCAGCTTAGTATCCCAGGGAATATACAATGAGCAGTTCTTC
CASSLVSQGIYNEQFF
>TRBV6-4|TRBJ2-3|TRBD2|.
TGTGCCAGCAGTGTTCGAGCGGGGGCCGTGGATACGCAGTATTTT
CASSVRAGAVDTQYF
>TRBV10-3|TRBJ2-7|TRBD2|.
TGTGCCATCAGCTCCGGGACTAGCGGGAGAGACGAGCAGTACTTC
CAISSGTSGRDEQYF
>TRBV6-5|TRBJ1-6|TRBD1|.
TGTGCCAGCAGTTACTCGGGACAGGGGGTAAGACCCCTCCACTTT
CASSYSGQGVRPLHF
>TRBV19|TRBJ1-3|.|.
TGTGCCAGTAGTATCGAGGGGACAGGAAACACCATATATTTT
CASSIEGTGNTIYF
>TRBV4-1|TRBJ1-2|TRBD1|.
TGCGCCAGCAGCCAAGCCGGGGGACAGGGAGCGGCTGACTATGGCTACACCTTC
CASSQAGGQGAADYGYTF